Shown below are 8 T cell receptor beta chains from a single sample sequenced in a study of T cells in women clearing cervical HPV infection. Sequenced by immunoSEQ multiplex PCR; TCRdb stores in-frame clones only, minus some. Reported are around 28,000 clones; the ten largest clones contain about a sixth. Sequencing was done on a sample of blood buffy coat. The receptors here all came from a woman aged 18 to 75 with a cervical HPV16 infection that either progressed to CIN3+ or cleared (not recorded which).

CDR3 DNA (partial): TGTGCCAGCAGCCGTACAGGGGATGGGCCCTACGAG. This gives the protein CASSRTGDGPYE. The entire CDR3 sequence reads CASSRTGDGPYEQYF. The chain is built from TRBV11-2 and TRBJ2-7; 7 positions agree with TRBD1. The read ends 3 residues early relative to the CDR3; the germline J gene fills the gap. The CDR3 is 15 residues long. Germline CDR1 SGHAT, CDR2 FQNNGV. V dropped 5 bases and J dropped 2; count of bases not matched to a gene: 9.

For this clone: The observed sequence ends 3 residues before the CDR3 terminus, with the missing tail filled in from the germline J gene. The genes are TRBV12-3 or TRBV12-4 and TRBJ2-5; TRBD2 might be the D (5 bases). CDR3 length: 13 residues. V lost 5 bases and J 3 bases, leaving 10 bases between the germline ends. The DNA read from the CDR3 is TGTGCCAGCAGTCGGACTCGAAAAGAGACC. Protein product: CASSRTRKET. The entire CDR3 protein is CASSRTRKETQYF.

About this clone: The observed sequence ends 3 residues before the CDR3 terminus, with the missing tail filled in from the germline J gene. The V gene is TRBV20-1, the J gene TRBJ2-7; maybe TRBD1 (6 bases). This CDR3 region has 14 residues. Trimming stripped 4 bases from V and 2 bases from J, with 15 bases between. CDR1 is DFQATT, CDR2 SNEGSKA, per germline (reference sequence). The CDR3 region is CSAISGDTTYEQYF. The sequenced CDR3 bases are TGCAGTGCTATATCAGGGGACACTACCTACGAG.

Of note for this clone: The read stops 3 residues short of the end of the CDR3; the missing end is completed from the germline J gene. The chain uses TRBV25-1 and TRBJ2-5, with TRBD1 matching over 10 bases. The junction had 3 bases not matched to a gene; V was cut back by 5 bases and J by 3 bases. The CDR3 contains 14 residues. The germline gives CDR1 MGHDK, CDR2 SYGVNS. Here the CDR3 reads CASSPGQGKETQYF. Incomplete CDR3 DNA: TGTGCCAGCAGTCCGGGACAGGGGAAAGAGACC.

With respect to this clone: A read error may produce the germline difference seen at one junction end. Sequencing ends 3 residues short of the CDR3 end; the germline J gene provides the rest. V and J are TRBV4-2 and TRBJ2-6; tentative D call: TRBD1 (5 bases). The CDR3 totals 16 residues. Germline CDR1 LGHNA, CDR2 YNFKEQ. Partial CDR3 DNA: TGCGCCAGCAGCCAGGACATCGTCTCTGGGGCCAACGTC. Translating gives CASSQDIVSGANV. The whole CDR3 is CASSQDIVSGANVLTF.

A word on this clone: The CDR3 extends 3 residues past the end of the read, so its final part is completed from the germline J gene. J is TRBJ2-7 and V is TRBV20-1, with D possibly matching TRBD1 (7 bases). The CDR3 has 14 amino acids. Trimming shortened V by 6 bases and J by 4 bases, and 19 bases separated the two germline ends. The germline V gene has CDR1 DFQATT and CDR2 SNEGSKA (reference sequence). The CDR3 loop reads CSAIGGTEGYEQYF. CDR3 bases read: TGCAGTGCCATCGGAGGGACAGAAGGATACGAG.

Comments on this clone: The CDR3 end is not reached by the read, which stops 3 residues before it; the germline J gene fills it in. This chain connects TRBV20-1 to TRBJ2-7; D ambiguous. Germline CDR1 and CDR2: DFQATT and SNEGSKA (reference sequence). CDR3 length: 12 amino acids. Trimming pared 0 bases from V and 0 bases from J, leaving 3 bases between. This CDR3 reads CSARDSSYEQYF. CDR3 DNA, as far as it was read: TGCAGTGCTAGAGATAGCTCCTACGAG.

Worth noting for this clone: Read data end 3 residues before the CDR3 end; the end is taken from the germline J gene. This chain joins TRBV10-2 and TRBJ2-6, with D possibly being TRBD1 (5 bases). Germline V gene sequence: CDR1 WSHSY, CDR2 SAAADI. Trimming removed 6 bases at V and 0 bases at J, with 12 bases between. The CDR3 is 16 amino acids. The CDR3 sequence: CASSAGSGSGANVLTF. The CDR3 bases that were read are TGCGCCAGCAGCGCAGGGTCCGGCTCTGGGGCCAACGTC.